This T cell receptor beta chain was sequenced during a study of blood T cells in healthy people across ages. This CDR3 has 13 residues. V was clipped by 2 bases and J by 7 bases, with 14 bases between them. CDR1 SQVTM and CDR2 ANQGSEA come from the germline V gene. This clonotype was counted only a few times. Primers used in a second PCR of roughly 6 to 11 cycles were a sample-barcoded 5' primer and a J-beta primer mix. In TCRdb, the 5' RACE reads were re-called with MiXCR into one record per CDR3 protein. The data contain 630,000 or so distinct CDR3 sequences, about 32% of them seen just once; the ten biggest clones take up about 16%.

The receptor comes from a woman aged 80 or over in good health. The sequenced material came from blood. The rearrangement joins TRBV29-1 to TRBJ1-2; D gene unclear. The CDR3 nucleotides read TGCAGCGTTGAAAACGGTGGGGTCGGTGGCTACACCTTC. Encoded protein: CSVENGGVGGYTF.